This T cell receptor (beta chain) was sequenced for a study of CD8 T cells in ankylosing spondylitis. MiXCR, applied by TCRdb to the 5' RACE reads, yields one record per CDR3 protein. The sample consists of just under 95,000 distinct CDR3 sequences, roughly 9.6% of them appearing once. The length of the CDR3 is 15 residues. Germline CDR1 is SGHVS and CDR2 is FNYEAQ. With 1 base removed from V and 5 bases from J, the gap between germline ends came to 12 bases. This clonotype was observed at least ten times. The sample comprised blood, either unsorted or a sorted T cell fraction (not recorded which). This TCR was sampled from a male donor with ankylosing spondylitis or in good health (not recorded which). The chain links TRBV7-6 to TRBJ1-5; D perhaps matches TRBD1 (6 bases). CDR3 loop: CASSLDTGYDQPQHF. In nucleotides, the CDR3 is TGTGCCAGCAGCTTAGATACAGGGTACGATCAGCCCCAGCATTTT.